This T cell receptor (beta chain) appears in the sequencing data of a study of spatial heterogeneity in lung cancer. General study points: TCRs found ubiquitously expanded in tumor appeared in blood more at resection than at follow-up.

The table lists this clonotype with many counts. What it recognizes is unknown. MiXCR, run by TCRdb on the 5' RACE reads, gives a single entry per CDR3 protein. Of 90,000 to 95,000 distinct CDR3 sequences listed, approximately 12% are singletons. Time point noted: sample taken at primary tumor resection. The sequenced material consisted of unsorted whole RNA from tumor, nontumor lung or frozen PBMC. Germline V gives CDR1 LGHDT, CDR2 YNNKEL (reference sequence). This CDR3 has 15 amino acids. V lost 2 bases to trimming and J lost 3 bases; unmatched junction nucleotides: 2. The specimen comprised PBMCs, sampled at surgery. V and J are TRBV3-1 and TRBJ2-1; 9 bases line up with TRBD1. This TCR was sampled from a male donor with early-stage non-small cell lung cancer. The DNA of the CDR3 is TGTGCCAGCAGCCAACCGGGACAGGGCTACAATGAGCAGTTCTTC. This gives the protein CASSQPGQGYNEQFF.